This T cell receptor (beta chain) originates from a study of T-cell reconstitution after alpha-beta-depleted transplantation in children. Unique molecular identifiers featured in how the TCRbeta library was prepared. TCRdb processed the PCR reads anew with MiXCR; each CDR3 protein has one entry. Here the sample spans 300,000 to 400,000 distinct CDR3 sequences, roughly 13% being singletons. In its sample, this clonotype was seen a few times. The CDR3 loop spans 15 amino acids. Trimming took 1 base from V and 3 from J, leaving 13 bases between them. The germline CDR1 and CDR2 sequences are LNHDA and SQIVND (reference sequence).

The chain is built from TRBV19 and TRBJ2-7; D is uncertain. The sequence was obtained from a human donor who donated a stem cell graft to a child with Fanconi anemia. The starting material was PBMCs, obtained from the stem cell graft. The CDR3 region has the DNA TGTGCCAGTAGTATAGTGTGGGGTGATGGCTACGAGCAGTACTTC. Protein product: CASSIVWGDGYEQYF.